A single sample is the source of the 31 T cell receptor beta chains below, sequenced in a study of HIV-infected patients and healthy controls (dated by TCRdb to the mid-2010s). The library was obtained by 5' RACE. Instrument used: Illumina MiSeq. About 470 ng RNA was reverse transcribed with SuperScript III using primers against the alpha and beta constant regions. Separate alpha and beta chain libraries were made by chain-specific third strand synthesis with multiplexing indices. Using fastp trimming at Q25 and MiXCR clonotype assembly, TCRdb reanalyzed the public sequencing data and kept in-frame beta chains. Every CDR3 protein is listed once, alongside the most common genes and DNA of its rows. For this sample there are several thousand distinct CDR3 sequences; under 8% appear just once. The ten largest account for about 15% of the sample. Follow-up blood was drawn from HIV-infected patients roughly three months, about 14 weeks, after the initiation of antiretroviral therapy. Whole blood was used without cell fractionation, so the repertoire reflected all unsorted peripheral T cells.

The specimen was blood, collected during antiretroviral therapy. The receptors derive from an adult with HIV infection.

This clonotype came up a few times. The chain has TRBV7-6 and TRBJ2-2; D uncertain. V dropped 0 bases and J dropped 7 bases, with 3 bases sitting between them. Germline V CDR1 and CDR2: SGHVS, FNYEAQ. The CDR3 totals 12 residues. As DNA, the CDR3 is TGTGCCAGCAGCTTAGCTAGCGGGGAGCTGTTTTTT. Translation gives CASSLASGELFF. Full variable domain (rest looked up from reference TRBV7-6 and TRBJ2-2): GAGVSQSPRYKVTKRGQDVALRCDPISGHVSLYWYRQALGQGPEFLTYFNYEAQQDKSGLPNDRFSAERPEGSISTLTIQRTEQRDSAMYRCASSLASGELFFGEGSRLTVL.

Within the sample, this clonotype is medium-sized. This chain uses TRBV12-3 or TRBV12-4 with TRBJ2-5; D assignment may be TRBD1 or TRBD2 (5 bases each). V lost 6 bases and J 7 bases, leaving 30 bases between the germline ends. The CDR3 length is 18 residues. CDR3 sequence (DNA): TGTGCCAGCAGCCCAACTCCTCCGGGACCCGCAAGTTTGGGGACCCAGTACTTC. It is translated as CASSPTPPGPASLGTQYF.

CDR3 sequence: CASSSRQGLFNYGYTF. CDR3 bases: TGTGCCAGCAGTTCAAGACAGGGGCTGTTCAACTATGGCTACACCTTC. The V call is TRBV12-3 or TRBV12-4, the J call TRBJ1-2, with TRBD1 identical over 8 bases. Unmatched junction bases numbered 9, after V lost 4 bases and J lost 2 bases. The CDR3 consists of 16 residues.

This clonotype was seen at least ten times. The chain couples TRBV28 to TRBJ2-2; 7 bases line up with TRBD1. This CDR3 is built from 16 residues. Germline CDR1 is MDHEN and CDR2 is SYDVKM. Germline trimming cut 5 bases from V and 0 bases from J; bases unmatched to any gene: 6. The CDR3 loop reads CASSRDRDSNTGELFF. CDR3 nucleotide sequence: TGTGCCAGCAGTCGTGACAGGGATTCGAACACCGGGGAGCTGTTTTTT.

This clonotype came up many times. The rearrangement joins TRBV19 to TRBJ2-1; 14 positions match TRBD2. The germline V gene has CDR1 LNHDA and CDR2 SQIVND (reference sequence). Trimming at V came to 3 bases and at J to 6 bases, leaving 1 base not matched to a gene. The CDR3 consists of 15 residues. The CDR3 DNA follows: TGTGCCAGTAGTATTGGACTAGCGGGAGGCAATGAGCAGTTCTTC. Its translation: CASSIGLAGGNEQFF.

This clonotype was counted ten times or more. J is TRBJ2-5 and V is TRBV20-1; D possibly corresponds to TRBD2 (6 bases). The germline gives CDR1 DFQATT, CDR2 SNEGSKA (reference sequence). CDR3 size: 13 residues. V lost 5 bases, J lost 1 base, and 11 bases lay in between. As DNA, the CDR3 is TGCAGTGCTGGGGGAGGCCCCCAAGAGACCCAGTACTTC. This encodes CSAGGGPQETQYF.

This clonotype qualifies as medium-sized (0.01 to 0.1%). V is TRBV5-1 and J is TRBJ2-1; 11 positions match TRBD2. Germline CDR1 reads SGHRS; CDR2 reads YFSETQ. This CDR3 spans 16 amino acids. With V trimmed by 2 bases and J by 8 bases, 9 bases remained unmatched. CDR3 residues: CASSLTSGGPSHEQFF. The CDR3 nucleotides are TGCGCCAGCAGCTTAACTAGCGGGGGCCCCTCTCATGAGCAGTTCTTC. Drawing the rest from reference TRBV5-1 and TRBJ2-1, the complete variable domain is KAGVTQTPRYLIKTRGQQVTLSCSPISGHRSVSWYQQTPGQGLQFLFEYFSETQRNKGNFPGRFSGRQFSNSRSEMNVSTLELGDSALYLCASSLTSGGPSHEQFFGPGTRLTVL.

This clonotype was observed many times. J is TRBJ2-3 and V is TRBV4-1; D gene ambiguous. V was clipped by 0 bases and J by 3 bases, with 16 bases between them. Germline loops: CDR1 MGHRA, CDR2 YSYEKL. The CDR3 length is 17 residues. The CDR3 DNA sequence: TGCGCCAGCAGCCAAGATTGGAGTCCGACTCCGACAGATACGCAGTATTTT. Protein: CASSQDWSPTPTDTQYF.

This clonotype was recorded many times. The V gene is TRBV6-6, the J gene TRBJ1-1, with D uncertain. Looked up from germline, CDR1 is MNHNY and CDR2 is SVGAGI (reference sequence). The CDR3 spans 12 residues. Trimming left V 0 bases short and J 9 bases short, with 8 bases between. CDR3 region: CASSYSDLKAFF. The CDR3 DNA reads TGTGCCAGCAGTTACTCGGACCTTAAAGCTTTCTTT.

By sample fraction, this clonotype is medium-sized. V usage is TRBV6-5 and J usage is TRBJ2-4; unclear D gene. The CDR3 is 15 amino acids. Germline values: CDR1 MNHEY, CDR2 SVGAGI. V was cut by 6 bases and J by 5 bases, with 17 bases left in between. CDR3 sequence reads: CASSRSYKPENIQYF. The CDR3 DNA reads as TGTGCCAGCAGCCGATCTTATAAACCCGAAAACATTCAGTACTTC.

By proportion, this clonotype is medium-sized. This chain uses TRBV19 with TRBJ2-1; D is unclear. V lost 2 bases and J 7 bases, leaving 15 bases between the germline ends. Germline CDR1 is LNHDA and CDR2 is SQIVND (reference sequence). CDR3 length: 15 amino acids. The CDR3, as DNA: TGTGCCAGTAGTATAACTGAGAGCCCCGGGAATGAGCAGTTCTTC. It codes for CASSITESPGNEQFF. The full variable domain, with the rest looked up from reference TRBV19 and TRBJ2-1, is DGGITQSPKYLFRKEGQNVTLSCEQNLNHDAMYWYRQDPGQGLRLIYYSQIVNDFQKGDIAEGYSVSREKKESFPLTVTSAQKNPTAFYLCASSITESPGNEQFFGPGTRLTVL.

By its share, this clonotype is medium-sized (0.01 to 0.1%). The chain recombines TRBV7-9 with TRBJ2-5, with D hard to call. There are 14 residues in the CDR3. Trimming took off 3 bases at V and 5 bases at J, with 13 bases between the two ends. Germline loops: CDR1 SEHNR, CDR2 FQNEAQ (reference sequence). CDR3 nucleotide sequence: TGTGCCAGCAGCTTGGATCCCGATTGGGAGACCCAGTACTTC. It encodes CASSLDPDWETQYF.

This clonotype is labeled as medium-sized. The chain recombines TRBV19 with TRBJ2-5; tentative D call: TRBD2 (5 bases). Germline assignment: CDR1 LNHDA and CDR2 SQIVND (reference sequence). The CDR3 sequence is 14 residues long. With 6 bases removed from V and 2 bases from J, the gap between germline ends came to 13 bases. The CDR3 sequence: CASSRAGGQETQYF. CDR3 bases: TGTGCCAGTAGCCGGGCGGGTGGACAAGAGACCCAGTACTTC.

This clonotype was seen repeatedly, ten times or more. This rearrangement joins TRBV10-3 to TRBJ2-7, with 7 bases aligning to TRBD1. The V gene end was trimmed by 2 bases and the J gene end by 2 bases; junction bases not matched to a gene: 15. This CDR3 has 18 amino acids. The germline CDR1 and CDR2 sequences are ENHRY and SYGVKD. This chain's CDR3 is CAISEVVAVNRGPYEQYF. In DNA, the CDR3 is TGTGCCATCAGTGAGGTCGTAGCCGTGAACAGGGGCCCCTACGAGCAGTACTTC.

This clonotype was seen only a few times. The chain couples TRBV7-2 to TRBJ2-7; D might be TRBD2 (6 bases). This CDR3 spans 18 amino acids. The V and J ends lost 3 bases and 5 bases respectively, with 26 bases between them. Germline V lookup: CDR1 SGHTA, CDR2 FQGNSA. The CDR3 bases are TGTGCCAGCAGCTTCCTCCCTGTACCTGTCGGGAGAGGTCACGAGCAGTACTTC. It translates to CASSFLPVPVGRGHEQYF.

This clonotype occurred many times. The chain joins TRBV7-8 to TRBJ1-6; D unresolved. Germline V gene lookup returns CDR1 SGHVS and CDR2 FQNEAQ. The CDR3 runs to 14 residues. The V and J ends lost 0 bases and 10 bases respectively, with 10 bases between them. CDR3 in DNA: TGTGCCAGCAGCTTAGCGGGGTTAGAGTCACCCCTCCACTTT. It specifies CASSLAGLESPLHF.

This clonotype has at least ten counts. V and J are TRBV6-1 and TRBJ2-7; weak D call: TRBD1 (5 bases). Germline V lookup: CDR1 MNHNS, CDR2 SASEGT. This CDR3 has 13 residues. Trimming took off 2 bases at V and 7 bases at J, with 12 bases between the two ends. The CDR3 here is CASSEIPPGEQYF. The DNA of the CDR3 is TGTGCCAGCAGTGAAATACCGCCAGGGGAGCAGTACTTC.

This rearrangement joins TRBV5-6 to TRBJ2-6; D is possibly TRBD1 (6 bases). Germline V CDR1 and CDR2: SGHDT, YYEEEE. This CDR3 is 14 amino acids long. V was shortened by 5 bases and J by 2 bases, with 8 bases between the two germline ends. CDR3: CASRAGAGANVLTF. As DNA, the CDR3 is TGTGCCAGCAGGGCAGGGGCTGGGGCCAACGTCCTGACTTTC. Together with reference TRBV5-6 and TRBJ2-6, the CDR3 gives the full variable domain: DAGVTQSPTHLIKTRGQQVTLRCSPKSGHDTVSWYQQALGQGPQFIFQYYEEEERQRGNFPDRFSGHQFPNYSSELNVNALLLGDSALYLCASRAGAGANVLTFGAGSRLTVL.

Many counts were recorded for this clonotype. The chain combines TRBV28 with TRBJ1-5, with D tentatively TRBD1 (5 bases). There are 16 residues in the CDR3. Germline V gives CDR1 MDHEN, CDR2 SYDVKM. V shed 6 bases and J shed 0 bases, with 15 bases lying between them. The CDR3 DNA reads as TGTGCCAGCAGCCTAAAACAGGATTATAGCAATCAGCCCCAGCATTTT. Its protein is CASSLKQDYSNQPQHF.

This clonotype rates as medium-sized. CDR3 sequence: CASSLGRGEGYEQYF. The CDR3 DNA is TGCGCCAGCAGCTTGGGTAGGGGCGAAGGGTACGAGCAGTACTTC. This chain uses TRBV5-1 with TRBJ2-7; tentatively, D is TRBD1 (5 bases). Deletions cut 0 bases from V and 4 bases from J, with 14 bases between. This CDR3 region has 15 residues. Germline loops: CDR1 SGHRS, CDR2 YFSETQ. The full variable domain, with the rest looked up from reference TRBV5-1 and TRBJ2-7, is KAGVTQTPRYLIKTRGQQVTLSCSPISGHRSVSWYQQTPGQGLQFLFEYFSETQRNKGNFPGRFSGRQFSNSRSEMNVSTLELGDSALYLCASSLGRGEGYEQYFGPGTRLTVT.

This clonotype is categorized as medium-sized. The chain joins TRBV29-1 to TRBJ2-2; D is perhaps TRBD1 or TRBD2 (5 bases each). Germline loops: CDR1 SQVTM, CDR2 ANQGSEA. Deletions cut 7 bases from V and 1 base from J, with 16 bases between. This CDR3 has 15 residues. CDR3 DNA sequence: TGCAGCGCTGGAGAGGGACGGGGGAACACCGGGGAGCTGTTTTTT. Translating it yields CSAGEGRGNTGELFF.

This clonotype was seen repeatedly, ten times or more. The chain joins TRBV24-1 to TRBJ2-5; 8 bases map to TRBD1. Germline loops: CDR1 KGHDR, CDR2 SFDVKD. This CDR3 spans 15 amino acids. Germline trimming cut 4 bases from V and 6 bases from J; bases unmatched to any gene: 9. The CDR3 DNA follows: TGTGCCACCAGTGACGACCCGACAGGGGCCCAGACCCAGTACTTC. Protein product: CATSDDPTGAQTQYF.

This clonotype is medium-sized within its sample. The chain carries TRBV27 and TRBJ2-1; D call uncertain. Germline CDR1 is MNHEY and CDR2 is SMNVEV (reference sequence). This CDR3 contains 14 residues. The germline V and J ends were trimmed by 3 bases and 2 bases, with 8 bases remaining between them. For the CDR3, the DNA is TGTGCCAGCAGTTTGGCACAGACCTACAATGAGCAGTTCTTC. This gives the protein CASSLAQTYNEQFF.

There are many counts of this clonotype. CDR3 protein: CASSSGLENTYEQYF. The DNA of the CDR3 is TGTGCCAGCAGTAGCGGACTAGAGAATACCTACGAGCAGTACTTC. The rearrangement links TRBV2 to TRBJ2-7, with TRBD2 identical over 7 bases. CDR3 length equals 15 residues. V was pared by 5 bases and J by 2 bases, with 9 bases of the junction left unmatched. CDR1 and CDR2 (germline): SNHLY, FYNNEI.

This chain links TRBV29-1 with TRBJ2-1; D is perhaps TRBD2 (6 bases). The ends were cut back, 6 bases at V and 12 bases at J, with 18 bases in the middle. From germline, CDR1 is SQVTM and CDR2 ANQGSEA. CDR3 length: 12 residues. The CDR3 loop reads CSVGGLFPVQFF. The CDR3 nucleotides read TGCAGCGTGGGAGGACTGTTTCCGGTGCAGTTCTTC.

This clonotype was seen more than once but under ten times. This CDR3 reads CASSRRVSVGNSPLHF. DNA for the CDR3: TGTGCCAGCAGCCGCCGGGTGTCCGTGGGTAATTCACCCCTCCACTTT. The chain has TRBV12-3 or TRBV12-4 and TRBJ1-6; D remains ambiguous. The CDR3 loop spans 16 amino acids. V lost 6 bases, J lost 6 bases, and 18 bases lay in between.

This clonotype is medium-sized (0.01 to 0.1%) in the sample. V gene TRBV2 combines with J gene TRBJ2-3; D gene uncertain. This CDR3 has 16 residues. Trimming stripped 0 bases from V and 0 bases from J, with 10 bases between. The germline V gene encodes CDR1 SNHLY and CDR2 FYNNEI. CDR3 coding DNA: TGTGCCAGCAGTGAAGCTTGGGGTATCAGCACAGATACGCAGTATTTT. Encoded protein: CASSEAWGISTDTQYF.

This clonotype is labeled medium-sized. This chain links TRBV6-5 with TRBJ2-3; no clear D gene. The CDR3 loop spans 13 amino acids. The V gene's germline CDR1 is MNHEY and CDR2 SVGAGI. V was shortened by 0 bases and J by 5 bases, with 6 bases between the two germline ends. CDR3 coding DNA: TGTGCCAGCAGTTACTCGATCGGAGATACGCAGTATTTT. It is translated as CASSYSIGDTQYF.

This clonotype was seen once. The chain links TRBV18 to TRBJ2-5; D perhaps matches TRBD1 (5 bases). CDR1 is KGHSH, CDR2 LQKENI, per germline. The CDR3 covers 19 residues. Deletions cut 1 base from V and 5 bases from J, with 26 bases between. CDR3 bases: TGTGCCAGCTCACCACGTCAGGGTTCTGAGACAGCCACTATGGAGACCCAGTACTTC. Translated: CASSPRQGSETATMETQYF.

This clonotype was seen a few times. The rearrangement links TRBV7-9 to TRBJ2-2; TRBD2 matches at 11 bases. CDR3 length: 15 amino acids. V gave up 4 bases and J gave up 5 bases; unmatched junction bases: 3. Germline lookup yields CDR1 SEHNR and CDR2 FQNEAQ (reference sequence). The CDR3: CASSSGLAGTGELFF. CDR3 nucleotide sequence: TGTGCCAGCAGCTCAGGACTAGCGGGTACCGGGGAGCTGTTTTTT.

In this sample, this clonotype is medium-sized. The gene calls are TRBV5-5 and TRBJ1-5, with D possibly being TRBD1 (5 bases). CDR1 is SGHKS and CDR2 is YYEKEE in the germline V gene (reference sequence). Trimming took 0 bases from V and 7 from J, leaving 14 bases between them. This CDR3 has 15 residues. CDR3 sequence reads: CASSLEAIRGQPQHF. CDR3 DNA sequence: TGTGCCAGCAGCTTGGAAGCGATCCGGGGGCAGCCCCAGCATTTT.